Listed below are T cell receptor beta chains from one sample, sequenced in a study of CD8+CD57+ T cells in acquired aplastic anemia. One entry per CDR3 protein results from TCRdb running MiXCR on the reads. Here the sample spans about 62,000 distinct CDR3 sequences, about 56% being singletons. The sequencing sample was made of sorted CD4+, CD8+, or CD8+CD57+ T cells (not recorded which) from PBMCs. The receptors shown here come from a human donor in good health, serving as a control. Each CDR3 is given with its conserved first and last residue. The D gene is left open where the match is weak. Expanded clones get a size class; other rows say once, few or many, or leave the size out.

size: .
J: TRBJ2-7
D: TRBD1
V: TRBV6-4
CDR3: CASSDSWTGGTYEQYF
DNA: TGTGCCAGCAGTGACTCGTGGACAGGGGGTACCTACGAGCAGTACTTC

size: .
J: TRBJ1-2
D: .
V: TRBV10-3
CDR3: CAISVPFRVAIFLCANYGYTF
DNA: TGTGCCATCAGTGTCCCTTTTAGAGTGGCTATATTCTTATGTGCTAACTATGGCTACACCTTC

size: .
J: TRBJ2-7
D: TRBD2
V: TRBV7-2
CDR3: CASSFAGTSGGRAYEQYF
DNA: TGTGCCAGCAGCTTTGCCGGGACTAGCGGGGGTCGAGCCTACGAGCAGTACTTC

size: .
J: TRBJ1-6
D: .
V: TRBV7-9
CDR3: CASSLVDGSPLHF
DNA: TGTGCCAGCAGCTTAGTGGATGGGTCACCCCTCCACTTT

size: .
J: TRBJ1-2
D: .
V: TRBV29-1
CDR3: CSVDNYGYTF
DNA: TGCAGCGTTGACAACTATGGCTACACCTTC

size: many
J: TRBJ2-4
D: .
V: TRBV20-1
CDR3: CSARDPRAQENIQYF
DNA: TGCAGTGCTAGAGATCCTCGGGCGCAGGAAAACATTCAGTACTTC

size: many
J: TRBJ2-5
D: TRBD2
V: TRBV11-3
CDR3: CASSLGGLAEETQYF
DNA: TGTGCCAGCAGCTTGGGGGGACTAGCCGAAGAGACCCAGTACTTC

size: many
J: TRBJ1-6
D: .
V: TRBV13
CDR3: CASSSNRNSPLHF
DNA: TGTGCCAGCAGCAGCAACAGAAATTCACCCCTCCACTTT

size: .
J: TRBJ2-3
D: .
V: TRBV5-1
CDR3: CASSQRQASDTQYF
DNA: TGCGCCAGCAGCCAGAGACAGGCGTCAGATACGCAGTATTTT

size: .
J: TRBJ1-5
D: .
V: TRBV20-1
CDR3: CSAFGWDTYQPQHF
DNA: TGCAGTGCCTTCGGATGGGACACCTATCAGCCCCAGCATTTT

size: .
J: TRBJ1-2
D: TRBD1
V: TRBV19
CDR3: CASWRSTGDYGYTF
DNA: TGTGCCAGTTGGAGATCGACAGGGGACTATGGCTACACCTTC

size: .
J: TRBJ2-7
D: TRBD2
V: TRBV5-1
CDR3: CASRTRLAGLYEQYF
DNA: TGCGCCAGCAGAACCAGACTAGCGGGACTCTACGAGCAGTACTTC

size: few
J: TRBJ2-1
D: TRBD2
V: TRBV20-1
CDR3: CSARARTSGRSYNEQFF
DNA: TGCAGTGCTAGGGCCAGGACTAGCGGGAGATCCTACAATGAGCAGTTCTTC

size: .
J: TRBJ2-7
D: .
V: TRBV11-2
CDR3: CASSIDGGTAYEQYF
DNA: TGTGCCAGCAGTATCGACGGGGGGACAGCCTACGAGCAGTACTTC

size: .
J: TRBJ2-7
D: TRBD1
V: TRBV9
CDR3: CASSPRAGTGSYEQYF
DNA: TGTGCCAGCAGCCCCAGGGCCGGGACAGGTTCCTACGAGCAGTACTTC

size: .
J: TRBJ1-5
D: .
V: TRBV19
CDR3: CASLETGRGNQPQHF
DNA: TGTGCCAGTCTCGAGACAGGACGGGGCAATCAGCCCCAGCATTTT

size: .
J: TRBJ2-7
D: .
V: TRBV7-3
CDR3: CASSIGHEQYF
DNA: TGTGCCAGCAGCATCGGACACGAGCAGTACTTC

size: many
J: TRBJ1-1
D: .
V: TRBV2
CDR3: CASSGPENTEAFF
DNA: TGTGCCAGCAGTGGCCCAGAAAACACTGAAGCTTTCTTT

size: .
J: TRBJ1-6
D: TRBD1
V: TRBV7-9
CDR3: CASSLPGQGASPLHF
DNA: TGTGCCAGCAGCTTGCCTGGACAGGGGGCTTCACCCCTCCACTTT

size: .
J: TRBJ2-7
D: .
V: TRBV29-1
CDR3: CSVEDAGLEQYF
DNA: TGCAGCGTTGAAGATGCAGGTCTCGAGCAGTACTTC

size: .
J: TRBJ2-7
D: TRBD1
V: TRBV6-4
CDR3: CASSESTGVGEQYF
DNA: TGTGCCAGCAGTGAGTCGACAGGGGTTGGGGAGCAGTACTTC

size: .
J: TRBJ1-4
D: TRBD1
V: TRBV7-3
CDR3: CASKPDRGKLFF
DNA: TGCGCCAGCAAACCCGACAGGGGGAAACTGTTTTTT

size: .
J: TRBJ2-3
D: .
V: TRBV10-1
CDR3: CASSESEADTQYF
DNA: TGCGCCAGCAGTGAGTCCGAGGCAGATACGCAGTATTTT

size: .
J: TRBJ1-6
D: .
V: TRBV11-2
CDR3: CASSLGTGSYGSYNSPLHF
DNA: TGTGCCAGCAGCTTGGGTACAGGGTCATATGGCTCCTATAATTCACCCCTCCACTTT

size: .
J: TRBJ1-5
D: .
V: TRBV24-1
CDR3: CATSRAGGNQPQHF
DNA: TGTGCCACCAGTAGGGCGGGGGGCAATCAGCCCCAGCATTTT

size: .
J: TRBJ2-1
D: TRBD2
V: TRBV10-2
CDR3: CASTGTSGYNEQFF
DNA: TGCGCCAGCACCGGGACTAGCGGTTACAATGAGCAGTTCTTC

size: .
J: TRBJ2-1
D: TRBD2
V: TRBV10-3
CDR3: CAISESSGGPYNEQFF
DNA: TGTGCCATCAGTGAGTCTAGCGGGGGCCCCTACAATGAGCAGTTCTTC

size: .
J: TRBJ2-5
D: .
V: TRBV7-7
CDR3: CASSITPAETQYF
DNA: TGTGCTAGCAGCATCACCCCGGCCGAGACCCAGTACTTC

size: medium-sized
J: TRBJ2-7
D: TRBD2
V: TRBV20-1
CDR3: CSAHSGRVYEQYF
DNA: TGCAGTGCCCACAGCGGGAGAGTGTACGAGCAGTACTTC

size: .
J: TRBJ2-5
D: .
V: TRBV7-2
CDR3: CASSQGGTQYF
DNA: TGTGCCAGCAGCCAGGGGGGGACCCAGTACTTC

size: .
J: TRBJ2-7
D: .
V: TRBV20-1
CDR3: CSASPGRSYEQYF
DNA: TGCAGTGCTAGTCCGGGGAGATCCTACGAGCAGTACTTC